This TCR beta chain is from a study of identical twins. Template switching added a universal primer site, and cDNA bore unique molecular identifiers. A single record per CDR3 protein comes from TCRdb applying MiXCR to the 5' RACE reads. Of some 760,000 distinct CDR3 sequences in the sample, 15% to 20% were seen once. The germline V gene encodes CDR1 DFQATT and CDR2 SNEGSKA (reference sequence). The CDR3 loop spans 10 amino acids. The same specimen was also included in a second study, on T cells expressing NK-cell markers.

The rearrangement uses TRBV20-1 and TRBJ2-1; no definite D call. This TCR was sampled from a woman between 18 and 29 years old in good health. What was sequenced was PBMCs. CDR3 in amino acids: CSPYLDEQFF. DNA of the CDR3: TGCAGCCCTTATCTCGATGAGCAGTTCTTC.